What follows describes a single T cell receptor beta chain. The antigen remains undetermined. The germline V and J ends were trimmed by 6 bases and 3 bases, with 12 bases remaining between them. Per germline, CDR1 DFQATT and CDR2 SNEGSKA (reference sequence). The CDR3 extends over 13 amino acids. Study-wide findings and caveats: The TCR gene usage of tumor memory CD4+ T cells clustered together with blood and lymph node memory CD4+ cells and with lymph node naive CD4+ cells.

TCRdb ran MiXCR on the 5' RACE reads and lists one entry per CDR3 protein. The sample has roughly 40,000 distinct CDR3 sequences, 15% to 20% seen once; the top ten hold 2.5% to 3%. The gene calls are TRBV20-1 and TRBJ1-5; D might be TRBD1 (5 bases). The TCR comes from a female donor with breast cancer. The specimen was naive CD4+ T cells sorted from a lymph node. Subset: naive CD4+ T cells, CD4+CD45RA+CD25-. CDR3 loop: CSAVDSPNQPQHF. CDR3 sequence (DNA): TGCAGTGCGGTCGACAGTCCCAATCAGCCCCAGCATTTT.